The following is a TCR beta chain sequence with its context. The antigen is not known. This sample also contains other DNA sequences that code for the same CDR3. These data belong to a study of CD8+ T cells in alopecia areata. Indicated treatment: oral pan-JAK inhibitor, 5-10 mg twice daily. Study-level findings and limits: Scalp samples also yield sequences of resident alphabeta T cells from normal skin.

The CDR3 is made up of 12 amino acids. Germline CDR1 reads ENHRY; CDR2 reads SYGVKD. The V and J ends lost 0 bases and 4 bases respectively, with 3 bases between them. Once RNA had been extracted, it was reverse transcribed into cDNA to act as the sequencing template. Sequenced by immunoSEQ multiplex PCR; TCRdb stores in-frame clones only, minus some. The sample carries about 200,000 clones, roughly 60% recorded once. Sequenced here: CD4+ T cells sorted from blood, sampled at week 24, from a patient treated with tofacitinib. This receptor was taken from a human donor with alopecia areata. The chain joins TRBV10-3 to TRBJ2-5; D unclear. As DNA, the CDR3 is TGTGCCATCAGTGAGTCGGGAGAGACCCAGTACTTC. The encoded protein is CAISESGETQYF.